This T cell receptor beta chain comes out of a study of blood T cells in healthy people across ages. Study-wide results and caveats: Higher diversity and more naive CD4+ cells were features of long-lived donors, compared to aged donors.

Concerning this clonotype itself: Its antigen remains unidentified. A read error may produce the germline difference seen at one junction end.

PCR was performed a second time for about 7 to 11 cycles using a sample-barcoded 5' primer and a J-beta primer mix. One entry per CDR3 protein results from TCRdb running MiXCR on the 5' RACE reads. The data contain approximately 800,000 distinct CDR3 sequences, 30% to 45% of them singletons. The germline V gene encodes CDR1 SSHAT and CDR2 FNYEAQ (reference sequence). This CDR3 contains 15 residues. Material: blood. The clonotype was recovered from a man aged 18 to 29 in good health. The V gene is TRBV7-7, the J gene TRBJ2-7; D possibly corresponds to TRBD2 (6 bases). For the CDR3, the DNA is TGTGCTAGCAGCCCGGGACTCGCAAAATTGGGCGAGCAGTACTTC. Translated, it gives CASSPGLAKLGEQYF. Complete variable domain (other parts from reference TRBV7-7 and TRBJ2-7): GAGVSQSPRYKVTKRGQDVTLRCDPISSHATLYWYQQALGQGPEFLTYFNYEAQPDKSGLPSDRFSAERPEGSISTLTIQRTEQRDSAMYRCASSPGLAKLGEQYFGPGTRLTVT.